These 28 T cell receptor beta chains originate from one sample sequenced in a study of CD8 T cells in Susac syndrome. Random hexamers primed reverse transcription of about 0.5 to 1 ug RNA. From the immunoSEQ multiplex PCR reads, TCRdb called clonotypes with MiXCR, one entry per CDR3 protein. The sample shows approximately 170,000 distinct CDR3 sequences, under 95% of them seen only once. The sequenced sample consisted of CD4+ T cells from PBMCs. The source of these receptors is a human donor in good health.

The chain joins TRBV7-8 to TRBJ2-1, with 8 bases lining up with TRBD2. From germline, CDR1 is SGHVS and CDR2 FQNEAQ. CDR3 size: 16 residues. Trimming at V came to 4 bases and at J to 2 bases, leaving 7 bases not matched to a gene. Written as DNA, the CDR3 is TGTGCCAGCAGCTCGTATCGGGGGGGGGCCTACAATGAGCAGTTCTTC. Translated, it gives CASSSYRGGAYNEQFF.

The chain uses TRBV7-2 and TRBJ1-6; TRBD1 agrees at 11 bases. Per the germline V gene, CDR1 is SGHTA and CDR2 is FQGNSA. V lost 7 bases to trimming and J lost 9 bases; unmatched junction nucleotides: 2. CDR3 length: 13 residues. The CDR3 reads CASTGQGVSPLHF. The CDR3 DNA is TGTGCCAGCACGGGACAGGGGGTTTCACCCCTCCACTTT.

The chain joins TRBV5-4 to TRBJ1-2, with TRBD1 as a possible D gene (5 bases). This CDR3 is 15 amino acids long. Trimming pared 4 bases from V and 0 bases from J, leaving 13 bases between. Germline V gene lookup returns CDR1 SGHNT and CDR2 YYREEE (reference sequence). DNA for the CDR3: TGTGCCAGCAGCACCGACAGTCGAGCTAACTATGGCTACACCTTC. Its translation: CASSTDSRANYGYTF. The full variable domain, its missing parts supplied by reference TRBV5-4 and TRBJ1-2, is ETGVTQSPTHLIKTRGQQVTLRCSSQSGHNTVSWYQQALGQGPQFIFQYYREEENGRGNFPPRFSGLQFPNYSSELNVNALELDDSALYLCASSTDSRANYGYTFGSGTRLTVV.

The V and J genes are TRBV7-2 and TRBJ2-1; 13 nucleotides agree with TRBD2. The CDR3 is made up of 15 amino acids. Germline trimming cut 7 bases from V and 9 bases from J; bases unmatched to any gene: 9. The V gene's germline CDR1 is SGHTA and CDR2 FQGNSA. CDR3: CASILTSGGAVEQFF. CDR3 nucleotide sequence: TGTGCCAGCATCCTTACTAGCGGGGGGGCAGTTGAGCAGTTCTTC.

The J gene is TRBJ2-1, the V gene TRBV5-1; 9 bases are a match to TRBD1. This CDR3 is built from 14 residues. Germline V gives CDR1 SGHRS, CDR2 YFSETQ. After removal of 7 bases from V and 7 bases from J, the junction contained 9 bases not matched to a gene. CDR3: CASRTGTGWNEQFF. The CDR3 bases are TGCGCCAGCCGTACCGGGACAGGGTGGAATGAGCAGTTCTTC.

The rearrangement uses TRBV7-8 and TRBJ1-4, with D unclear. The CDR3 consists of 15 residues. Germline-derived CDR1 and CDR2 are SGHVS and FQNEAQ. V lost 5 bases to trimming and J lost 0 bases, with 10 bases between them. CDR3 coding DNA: TGTGCCAGCAGCCAGGATTCCGCAACTAATGAAAAACTGTTTTTT. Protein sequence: CASSQDSATNEKLFF.

CDR3 bases: TGTGCCAGCAGCCTGACAGAAAATGGGGGCTACACCTTC. This codes for CASSLTENGGYTF. The genes are TRBV7-9 and TRBJ1-2; weak D call: TRBD1 (5 bases). With 5 bases removed from V and 8 bases from J, the gap between germline ends came to 15 bases. Germline-derived CDR1 and CDR2 are SEHNR and FQNEAQ (reference sequence). This CDR3 is 13 amino acids long.

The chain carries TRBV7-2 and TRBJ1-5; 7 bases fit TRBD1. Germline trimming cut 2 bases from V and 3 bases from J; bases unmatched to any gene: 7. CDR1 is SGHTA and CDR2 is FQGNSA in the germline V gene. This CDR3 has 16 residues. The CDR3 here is CASSLTPTGYNQPQHF. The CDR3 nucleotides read TGTGCCAGCAGCTTAACCCCGACAGGGTACAATCAGCCCCAGCATTTT.

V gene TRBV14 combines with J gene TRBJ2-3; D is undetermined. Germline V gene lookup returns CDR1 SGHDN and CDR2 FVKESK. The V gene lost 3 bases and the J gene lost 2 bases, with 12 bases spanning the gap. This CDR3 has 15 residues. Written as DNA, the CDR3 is TGTGCCAGCAGCCAGACCTATGATTACACAGATACGCAGTATTTT. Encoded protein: CASSQTYDYTDTQYF.

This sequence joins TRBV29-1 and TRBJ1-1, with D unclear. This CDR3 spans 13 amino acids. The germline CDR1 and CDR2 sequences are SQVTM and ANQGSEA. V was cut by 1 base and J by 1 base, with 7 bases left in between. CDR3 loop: CSVEASPNTEAFF. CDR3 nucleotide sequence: TGCAGCGTTGAAGCCTCCCCGAACACTGAAGCTTTCTTT.

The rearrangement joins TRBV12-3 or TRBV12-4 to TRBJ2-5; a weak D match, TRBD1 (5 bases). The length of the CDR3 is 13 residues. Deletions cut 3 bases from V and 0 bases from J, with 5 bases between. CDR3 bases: TGTGCCAGCAGTTTGGGGCACCAAGAGACCCAGTACTTC. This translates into CASSLGHQETQYF.

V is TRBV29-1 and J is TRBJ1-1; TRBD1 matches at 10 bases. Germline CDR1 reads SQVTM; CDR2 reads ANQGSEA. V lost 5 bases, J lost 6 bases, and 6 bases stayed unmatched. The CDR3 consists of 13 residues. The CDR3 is CSVTKDRGAEAFF. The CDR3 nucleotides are TGCAGCGTTACAAAGGACAGGGGGGCTGAAGCTTTCTTT.

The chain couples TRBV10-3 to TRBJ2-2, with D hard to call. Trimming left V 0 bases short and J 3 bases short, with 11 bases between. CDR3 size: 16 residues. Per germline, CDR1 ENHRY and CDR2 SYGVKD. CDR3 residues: CAISESSTTDTGELFF. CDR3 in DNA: TGTGCCATCAGTGAGTCATCCACCACGGACACCGGGGAGCTGTTTTTT.

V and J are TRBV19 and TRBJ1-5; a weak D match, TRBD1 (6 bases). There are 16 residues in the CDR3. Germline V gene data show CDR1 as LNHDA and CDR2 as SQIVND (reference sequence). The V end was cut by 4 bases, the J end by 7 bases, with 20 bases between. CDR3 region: CASSTRDTSLGQPQHF. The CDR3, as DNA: TGTGCCAGTAGTACCCGGGACACCTCTCTCGGCCAGCCCCAGCATTTT.

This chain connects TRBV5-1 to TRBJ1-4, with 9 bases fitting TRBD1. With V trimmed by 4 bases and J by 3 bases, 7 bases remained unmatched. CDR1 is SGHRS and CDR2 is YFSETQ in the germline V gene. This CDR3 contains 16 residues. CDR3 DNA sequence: TGCGCCAGCAGCCCCGGGACAGGGTATCCTAATGAAAAACTGTTTTTT. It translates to CASSPGTGYPNEKLFF.

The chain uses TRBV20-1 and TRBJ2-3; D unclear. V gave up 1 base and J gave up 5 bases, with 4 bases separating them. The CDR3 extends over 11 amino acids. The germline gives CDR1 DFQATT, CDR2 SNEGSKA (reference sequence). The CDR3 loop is CSARVRDTQYF. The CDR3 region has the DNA TGCAGTGCTAGAGTGAGAGATACGCAGTATTTT.

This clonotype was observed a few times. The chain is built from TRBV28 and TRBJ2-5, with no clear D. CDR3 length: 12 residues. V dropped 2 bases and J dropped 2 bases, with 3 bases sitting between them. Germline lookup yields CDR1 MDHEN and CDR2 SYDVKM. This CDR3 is CASSLTQETQYF. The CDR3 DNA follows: TGTGCCAGCAGTTTAACTCAAGAGACCCAGTACTTC.

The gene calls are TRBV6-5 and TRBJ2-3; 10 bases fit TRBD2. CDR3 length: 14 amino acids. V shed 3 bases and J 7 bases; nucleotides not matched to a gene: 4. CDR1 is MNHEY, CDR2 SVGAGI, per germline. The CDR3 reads CASSYEREGNTQYF. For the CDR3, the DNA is TGTGCCAGCAGTTATGAGCGGGAGGGAAATACGCAGTATTTT.

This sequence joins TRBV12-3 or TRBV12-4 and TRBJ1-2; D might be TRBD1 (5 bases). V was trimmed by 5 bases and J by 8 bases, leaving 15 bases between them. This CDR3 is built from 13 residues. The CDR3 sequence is CASSLREEGGYTF. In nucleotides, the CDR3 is TGTGCCAGCAGTCTCAGGGAGGAAGGGGGCTACACCTTC.

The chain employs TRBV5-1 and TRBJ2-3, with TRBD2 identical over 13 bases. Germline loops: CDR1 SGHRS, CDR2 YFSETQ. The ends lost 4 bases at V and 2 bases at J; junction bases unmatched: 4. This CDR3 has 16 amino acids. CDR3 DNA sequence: TGCGCCAGCAGCGAGGGACTAGCGGGACCCACAGATACGCAGTATTTT. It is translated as CASSEGLAGPTDTQYF.

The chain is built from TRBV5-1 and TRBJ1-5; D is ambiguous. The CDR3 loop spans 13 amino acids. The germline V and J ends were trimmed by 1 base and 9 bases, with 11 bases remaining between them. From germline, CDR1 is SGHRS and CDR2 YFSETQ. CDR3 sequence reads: CASSLRGVGPQHF. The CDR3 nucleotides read TGCGCCAGCAGCTTGCGCGGGGTGGGGCCCCAGCATTTT.

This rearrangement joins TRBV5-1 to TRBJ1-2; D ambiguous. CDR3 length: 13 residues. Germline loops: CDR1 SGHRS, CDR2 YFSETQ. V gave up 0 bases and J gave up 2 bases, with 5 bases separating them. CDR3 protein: CASSLGQNYGYTF. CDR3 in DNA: TGCGCCAGCAGCTTGGGACAAAACTATGGCTACACCTTC.

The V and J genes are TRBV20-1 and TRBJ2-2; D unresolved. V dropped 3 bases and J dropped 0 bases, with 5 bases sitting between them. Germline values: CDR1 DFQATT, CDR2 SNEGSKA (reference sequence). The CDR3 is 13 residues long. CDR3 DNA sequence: TGCAGTGCTAGCGTCTCGAACACCGGGGAGCTGTTTTTT. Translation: CSASVSNTGELFF.

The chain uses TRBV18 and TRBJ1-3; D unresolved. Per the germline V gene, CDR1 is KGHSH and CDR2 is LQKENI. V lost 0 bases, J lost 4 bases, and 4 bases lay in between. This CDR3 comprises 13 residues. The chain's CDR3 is CASSPPSGNTIYF. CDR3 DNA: TGTGCCAGCTCACCACCGTCGGGAAACACCATATATTTT.

The DNA of the CDR3 is TGCGCCAGCAGCTTGGGCCGGGATGAGACCCAGTACTTC. Translation: CASSLGRDETQYF. The chain carries TRBV5-1 and TRBJ2-5, with a weak D call TRBD2 (5 bases). Trimming shortened V by 0 bases and J by 5 bases, and 8 bases separated the two germline ends. The CDR3 consists of 13 residues. CDR1 and CDR2 from the germline V gene are SGHRS and YFSETQ.

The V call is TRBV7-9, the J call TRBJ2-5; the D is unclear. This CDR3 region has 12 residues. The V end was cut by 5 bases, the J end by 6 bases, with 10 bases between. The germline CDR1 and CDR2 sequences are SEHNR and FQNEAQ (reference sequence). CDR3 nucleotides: TGTGCCAGCAGCAATCCAGCCCAGACCCAGTACTTC. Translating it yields CASSNPAQTQYF.

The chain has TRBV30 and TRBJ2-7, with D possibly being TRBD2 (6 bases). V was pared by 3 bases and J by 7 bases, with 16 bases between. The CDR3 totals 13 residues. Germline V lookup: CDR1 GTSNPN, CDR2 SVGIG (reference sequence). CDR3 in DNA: TGTGCCTGGAGCCTCGGGACTCTAGGAGAGCAGTACTTC. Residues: CAWSLGTLGEQYF.

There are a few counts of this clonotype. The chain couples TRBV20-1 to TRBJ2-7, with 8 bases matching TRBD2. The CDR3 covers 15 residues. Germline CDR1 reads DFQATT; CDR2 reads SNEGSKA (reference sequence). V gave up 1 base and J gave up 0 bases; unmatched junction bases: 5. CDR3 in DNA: TGCAGTGCTAGAGGACTAGCGTCTTACTCCTACGAGCAGTACTTC. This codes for CSARGLASYSYEQYF.